Sequencing of this TCR beta chain was carried out in a study of technical replicates of blood from several donors. The CDR3 consists of 16 residues. Libraries were prepared by immunoSEQ multiplex PCR; TCRdb keeps only in-frame clonotypes and omits some of them. The sample includes more than 65,000 clones, 90% to 95% of them seen just once. This clone was observed a few times. The specimen sequenced was T cells isolated from PBMCs. The sequence was collected from a human donor in good health. The V and J genes are TRBV21-1 and TRBJ2-7; the table names TRBD2, a call not compared with the DNA. TRBV21-1 is deemed a pseudogene. Here the CDR3 reads CASSKGGDPLRSEQYF. CDR3 nucleotides: TGTGCCAGCAGCAAAGGGGGGGACCCCCTACGATCCGAGCAGTACTTC.